This entry lists 19 T cell receptor beta chains sequenced from one sample in a study of cytomegalovirus exposure and HLA in healthy donors. The PCR contained 60 Vbeta and 13 Jbeta primers. Some clones are missing from TCRdb's copy, which holds only in-frame ones; the method was immunoSEQ multiplex PCR. Its clone listing holds over 25,000 clones. Sequencing used PBMCs. The origin of the receptors is a man aged 30 to 39 in good health and CMV-seronegative.

V is TRBV2 and J is TRBJ2-7, with a possible D match to TRBD2 (5 bases). Germline V gene data show CDR1 as SNHLY and CDR2 as FYNNEI. The CDR3 contains 12 residues. V shed 8 bases and J shed 0 bases, with 8 bases lying between them. The CDR3 DNA reads TGTGCCAGCCGGGATGACTCCTACGAGCAGTACTTC. This translates into CASRDDSYEQYF.

The CDR3 region has the DNA TGTGCCAGCAGCTTACAGGCCAGGTCCACAGATACGCAGTATTTT. This sequence encodes CASSLQARSTDTQYF. The gene calls are TRBV7-2 and TRBJ2-3, with D uncertain. The germline V gene has CDR1 SGHTA and CDR2 FQGNSA. The CDR3 is 15 residues long. V lost 2 bases and J lost 2, with 11 bases in between.

The rearrangement joins TRBV5-5 to TRBJ2-7; no firm D call. The CDR3 covers 14 residues. V lost 3 bases and J 2 bases, leaving 12 bases between the germline ends. The germline CDR1 and CDR2 sequences are SGHKS and YYEKEE (reference sequence). CDR3 DNA sequence: TGTGCCAGCAGCTACAGACCAGAAACCTACGAGCAGTACTTC. Its protein product is CASSYRPETYEQYF.

This CDR3 reads CASSLNRISYEQYF. Written as DNA, the CDR3 is TGTGCCAGCAGCTTAAACAGGATCTCCTACGAGCAGTACTTC. V is TRBV7-9 and J is TRBJ2-7; possible D gene TRBD1, 5 bases. Germline CDR1 SEHNR, CDR2 FQNEAQ (reference sequence). CDR3 size: 14 residues. V was clipped by 2 bases and J by 0 bases, with 8 bases between them.

The rearrangement joins TRBV28 to TRBJ2-7; the match to TRBD1 covers 9 bases. The length of the CDR3 is 14 residues. Germline trimming cut 7 bases from V and 4 bases from J; bases unmatched to any gene: 8. Germline CDR1 reads MDHEN; CDR2 reads SYDVKM. The chain's CDR3 is CASTRGQGTYEQYF. CDR3 nucleotide sequence: TGTGCCAGCACCCGCGGACAGGGGACTTACGAGCAGTACTTC.

V is TRBV11-3 and J is TRBJ2-3, with D tentatively TRBD2 (5 bases). Deletions cut 9 bases from V and 5 bases from J, with 15 bases between. Germline V lookup: CDR1 SGHNT, CDR2 YENEEA. The CDR3 contains 13 residues. CDR3 sequence (DNA): TGTGCCAGTTTTAGCGATACGGGAGATACGCAGTATTTT. Protein sequence: CASFSDTGDTQYF.

J is TRBJ2-5 and V is TRBV10-3; the match to TRBD2 covers 11 bases. Germline V lookup: CDR1 ENHRY, CDR2 SYGVKD. J lost 4 bases, V lost 4 bases, and 11 bases had no gene match. The CDR3 sequence is 17 residues long. DNA for the CDR3: TGTGCCATCAGTGCAGGGCTAGCGGGAGGATTACCAGAGACCCAGTACTTC. Protein product: CAISAGLAGGLPETQYF.

The V and J genes are TRBV5-1 and TRBJ1-2; perhaps TRBD1 as D (6 bases). The CDR3 consists of 15 residues. The V gene's germline CDR1 is SGHRS and CDR2 YFSETQ. V lost 4 bases to trimming and J lost 3 bases, with 16 bases between them. CDR3 nucleotide sequence: TGCGCCAGCAGCCCTGAATTTAAGGGGGACTATGGCTACACCTTC. Translation gives CASSPEFKGDYGYTF. The entire variable domain, with the rest obtained from reference TRBV5-1 and TRBJ1-2, is as follows: KAGVTQTPRYLIKTRGQQVTLSCSPISGHRSVSWYQQTPGQGLQFLFEYFSETQRNKGNFPGRFSGRQFSNSRSEMNVSTLELGDSALYLCASSPEFKGDYGYTFGSGTRLTVV.

The V gene is TRBV7-2, the J gene TRBJ1-1; D is unresolved. This CDR3 comprises 14 residues. V was pared by 2 bases and J by 3 bases, with 10 bases between. Germline CDR1 reads SGHTA; CDR2 reads FQGNSA. CDR3 coding DNA: TGTGCCAGCAGCTTACTCGGGTTCGACACTGAAGCTTTCTTT. It codes for CASSLLGFDTEAFF.

This chain links TRBV20-1 with TRBJ2-3; possible D gene TRBD2, 5 bases. V was cut by 5 bases and J by 9 bases, with 12 bases left in between. The CDR3 is made up of 11 amino acids. Germline CDR1 is DFQATT and CDR2 is SNEGSKA (reference sequence). Written as DNA, the CDR3 is TGCAGTGCTCGGACTCCGGGCACGCAGTATTTT. Its protein product is CSARTPGTQYF.

The chain carries TRBV4-1 and TRBJ1-1; D gene ambiguous. V was shortened by 4 bases and J by 5 bases, with 8 bases between the two germline ends. The germline V gene encodes CDR1 MGHRA and CDR2 YSYEKL. CDR3 size: 12 residues. DNA for the CDR3: TGCGCCAGCAGCCGCCCCGGGACTGAAGCTTTCTTT. Protein sequence: CASSRPGTEAFF.

V gene TRBV7-6 combines with J gene TRBJ2-7, with D perhaps TRBD2 (6 bases). With 5 bases removed from V and 6 bases from J, the gap between germline ends came to 23 bases. Germline CDR1 reads SGHVS; CDR2 reads FNYEAQ. This CDR3 has 16 residues. The CDR3 DNA reads as TGTGCCAGCAGCGCTCTCACGCGGGAAGTCGGCCCCGAGCAGTACTTC. It translates to CASSALTREVGPEQYF.

The chain is built from TRBV2 and TRBJ2-5, with a tentative D call TRBD1 (5 bases). In germline, CDR1 is SNHLY, CDR2 FYNNEI. The CDR3 length is 13 residues. V dropped 5 bases and J dropped 4 bases, with 11 bases sitting between them. The CDR3 DNA follows: TGTGCCAGCAGTCAAGAAAGGGGAGAGACCCAGTACTTC. It yields the protein CASSQERGETQYF.

The CDR3 DNA is TGTGCCAGCAGTCCTAGCGGGCCGGATTACAATGAGCAGTTCTTC. Translating it yields CASSPSGPDYNEQFF. The chain has TRBV6-4 and TRBJ2-1, with 8 bases lining up with TRBD2. J lost 4 bases, V lost 5 bases, and 7 bases had no gene match. CDR1 is MRHNA and CDR2 is SNTAGT in the germline V gene. The length of the CDR3 is 15 residues.

This chain connects TRBV29-1 to TRBJ1-2; 7 bases are a match to TRBD1. Trimming took 7 bases from V and 5 from J; bases not matched to a gene: 7. The CDR3 consists of 12 residues. Germline CDR1 and CDR2: SQVTM and ANQGSEA. The CDR3 is CSGRQGMYGYTF. The CDR3 nucleotides read TGCAGCGGGCGACAGGGCATGTATGGCTACACCTTC.

The V gene is TRBV6-5, the J gene TRBJ1-1; 8 bases are shared with TRBD1. This CDR3 is built from 13 residues. The trim removed 4 bases at V and 7 bases at J, leaving 5 bases unmatched. Germline CDR1 MNHEY, CDR2 SVGAGI. CDR3 in amino acids: CASSSTGQGEAFF. CDR3 in DNA: TGTGCCAGCAGTTCAACAGGACAGGGTGAAGCTTTCTTT.

The chain has TRBV7-2 and TRBJ2-7; maybe TRBD1 (5 bases). The germline V gene has CDR1 SGHTA and CDR2 FQGNSA. V lost 2 bases and J 9 bases, leaving 14 bases between the germline ends. The CDR3 spans 13 residues. This CDR3 is CASSLPSGRRQYF. CDR3 DNA sequence: TGTGCCAGCAGCTTACCATCAGGGCGGCGGCAGTACTTC.

This chain connects TRBV6-5 to TRBJ1-3; tentatively, D is TRBD1 (5 bases). V lost 8 bases, J lost 0 bases, and 14 bases lay in between. The CDR3 length is 15 residues. CDR1 and CDR2 from the germline V gene are MNHEY and SVGAGI. CDR3 loop: CASRLRGRSGNTIYF. Written as DNA, the CDR3 is TGTGCCAGCCGATTGCGGGGCCGCTCTGGAAACACCATATATTTT.

The chain links TRBV10-3 to TRBJ2-7; possibly TRBD2 for D (6 bases). V was trimmed by 10 bases and J by 3 bases, leaving 16 bases between them. CDR1 ENHRY and CDR2 SYGVKD come from the germline V gene. The CDR3 is made up of 13 amino acids. CDR3 DNA: TGTGCCACCTCAGCCGGGGGATACTACGAGCAGTACTTC. Its protein is CATSAGGYYEQYF.